These 5 T cell receptor beta chains originate from one sample sequenced in a study of multiple sclerosis patients with progressive multifocal leukoencephalopathy (dated by TCRdb to between 2018 and 2021). Library prep was done by the immunoSEQ multiplex PCR assay. TCRdb provides this immuneACCESS table in a form limited to in-frame rearrangements. Some clones are lacking; in checked studies, under half of them reflect an unresolved V gene, and why the rest are absent is not known. Recorded for this sample are 25,000 to 35,000 clones; around nine tenths of them occurred a single time. The ten largest clones add up to about 1.6% of the sample. The label giving this sample's time point can be read as: 5 to 6 months of natalizumab therapy. The meaning of the sample's treatment or condition label: on natalizumab therapy at sampling. The source material was PBMCs, sampled from a patient treated with natalizumab. The receptors here all came from a human donor with multiple sclerosis.

The CDR3 nucleotides are TGTGCCAGCAGTTATTCGGCAGTTAGCAATCAGCCCCAGCATTTT. This codes for CASSYSAVSNQPQHF. The V call is TRBV27, the J call TRBJ1-5, with D hard to call. This CDR3 is built from 15 residues. The V end lost 4 bases, the J end lost 0 bases, and 10 bases lay between the germline ends. Germline V gives CDR1 MNHEY, CDR2 SMNVEV (reference sequence).

The gene calls are TRBV28 and TRBJ1-2; D unresolved. V shed 2 bases and J shed 2 bases, with 12 bases lying between them. CDR1 MDHEN and CDR2 SYDVKM come from the germline V gene. CDR3 size: 15 residues. The CDR3 region has the DNA TGTGCCAGCAGTTTACGGTGGAAGACCAACTATGGCTACACCTTC. Its translation is CASSLRWKTNYGYTF.

DNA of the CDR3: TGTGCCAGCAGCTACCGGGACCTCGGGGACTATGGCTACACCTTC. It is translated as CASSYRDLGDYGYTF. The chain employs TRBV7-9 and TRBJ1-2; D perhaps matches TRBD1 (5 bases). Trimming stripped 4 bases from V and 3 bases from J, with 15 bases between. Germline CDR1 is SEHNR and CDR2 is FQNEAQ (reference sequence). This CDR3 region has 15 residues. The full variable domain, with the rest looked up from reference TRBV7-9 and TRBJ1-2, is DTGVSQNPRHKITKRGQNVTFRCDPISEHNRLYWYRQTLGQGPEFLTYFQNEAQLEKSRLLSDRFSAERPKGSFSTLEIQRTEQGDSAMYLCASSYRDLGDYGYTFGSGTRLTVV.

V and J are TRBV29-1 and TRBJ1-5; a possible D gene is TRBD1 (6 bases). There are 14 residues in the CDR3. Germline V gene sequence: CDR1 SQVTM, CDR2 ANQGSEA. Trimming took off 5 bases at V and 1 base at J, with 12 bases between the two ends. As DNA, the CDR3 is TGCAGCGTTTCTGGACAGAGCAGCAATCAGCCCCAGCATTTT. This codes for CSVSGQSSNQPQHF. The full variable domain, with the rest looked up from reference TRBV29-1 and TRBJ1-5, is SAVISQKPSRDICQRGTSLTIQCQVDSQVTMMFWYRQQPGQSLTLIATANQGSEATYESGFVIDKFPISRPNLTFSTLTVSNMSPEDSSIYLCSVSGQSSNQPQHFGDGTRLSIL.

The V and J genes are TRBV5-1 and TRBJ2-3; 10 positions agree with TRBD2. Trimming at V came to 6 bases and at J to 0 bases, leaving 7 bases not matched to a gene. Per the germline V gene, CDR1 is SGHRS and CDR2 is YFSETQ. The CDR3 loop spans 16 amino acids. The CDR3, as DNA: TGCGCCAGCACCTCGACTAGCGGGCCTAGCACAGATACGCAGTATTTT. This codes for CASTSTSGPSTDTQYF.